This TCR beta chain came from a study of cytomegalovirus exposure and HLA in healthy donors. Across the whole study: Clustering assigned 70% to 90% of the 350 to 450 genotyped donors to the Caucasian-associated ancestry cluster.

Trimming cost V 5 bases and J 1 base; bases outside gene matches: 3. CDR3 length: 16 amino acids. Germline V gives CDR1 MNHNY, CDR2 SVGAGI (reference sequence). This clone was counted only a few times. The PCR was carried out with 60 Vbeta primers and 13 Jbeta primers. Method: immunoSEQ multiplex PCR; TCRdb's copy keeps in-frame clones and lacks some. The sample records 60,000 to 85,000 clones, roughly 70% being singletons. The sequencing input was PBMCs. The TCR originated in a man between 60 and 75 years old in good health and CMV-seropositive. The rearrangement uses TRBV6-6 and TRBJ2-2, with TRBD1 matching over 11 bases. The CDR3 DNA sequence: TGTGCCAGCAGTCCGGACAGGGGGCTGAACACCGGGGAGCTGTTTTTT. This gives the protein CASSPDRGLNTGELFF.